These 8 T cell receptor beta chains were all obtained from the same sample, sequenced in a study of blood T cell repertoires in COVID-19. Assay used: immunoSEQ multiplex PCR; TCRdb lists only in-frame clones, some missing. The table shows under 200,000 clones, with 70% to 90% occurring only once. Sequences were obtained from peripheral blood. The receptors shown here come from a man in his forties or fifties with active or convalescent COVID-19.

V and J are TRBV2 and TRBJ2-2, with D tentatively TRBD1 (5 bases). Germline V gene sequence: CDR1 SNHLY, CDR2 FYNNEI. Trimming left V 11 bases short and J 4 bases short, with 14 bases between. The CDR3 sequence is 13 residues long. This CDR3 reads CAGMGRVTGELFF. DNA of the CDR3: TGTGCCGGGATGGGGCGAGTCACCGGGGAGCTGTTTTTT. Full variable domain (outside the CDR3, taken from reference TRBV2 and TRBJ2-2): EPEVTQTPSHQVTQMGQEVILRCVPISNHLYFYWYRQILGQKVEFLVSFYNNEISEKSEIFDDQFSVERPDGSNFTLKIRSTKLEDSAMYFCAGMGRVTGELFFGEGSRLTVL.

This chain joins TRBV3-1 (or the pseudogene TRBV3-2) and TRBJ2-2; 10 bases are shared with TRBD2. The CDR3 consists of 17 residues. CDR1 is LGHDT, CDR2 YNNKEL, per germline (reference sequence). Unmatched junction bases numbered 9, after V lost 1 base and J lost 7 bases. CDR3 nucleotides: TGTGCCAGCAGCCAAGGTACTCTAGCGGGAGTGGTCGGGGAGCTGTTTTTT. This codes for CASSQGTLAGVVGELFF.

The chain carries TRBV5-4 and TRBJ2-3; 7 bases align to TRBD1. The CDR3 has 16 amino acids. Trimming at V came to 5 bases and at J to 2 bases, leaving 11 bases not matched to a gene. Germline assignment: CDR1 SGHNT and CDR2 YYREEE (reference sequence). CDR3 sequence (DNA): TGTGCCAGCAGAACCTGGACAGGAGCGTACACAGATACGCAGTATTTT. It codes for CASRTWTGAYTDTQYF.

V and J are TRBV5-6 and TRBJ2-3, with 8 bases fitting TRBD1. CDR1 and CDR2 (germline): SGHDT, YYEEEE. The CDR3 spans 15 residues. The V gene end was trimmed by 4 bases and the J gene end by 2 bases; junction bases not matched to a gene: 6. The CDR3: CASSTGTGNTDTQYF. For the CDR3, the DNA is TGTGCCAGCAGCACAGGGACAGGAAACACAGATACGCAGTATTTT.

The table lists this clone with a count of one. The rearrangement links TRBV7-2 to TRBJ1-5, with 9 positions matching TRBD1. This CDR3 region has 17 residues. Looked up from germline, CDR1 is SGHTA and CDR2 is FQGNSA. J lost 0 bases, V lost 5 bases, and 8 bases had no gene match. The chain's CDR3 is CASSIGTGPYSNQPQHF. The DNA for the CDR3 is TGTGCCAGCAGCATAGGGACAGGGCCCTATAGCAATCAGCCCCAGCATTTT. The full variable domain, in which reference TRBV7-2 and TRBJ1-5 provide the parts outside the CDR3, is GAGVSQSPSNKVTEKGKDVELRCDPISGHTALYWYRQSLGQGLEFLIYFQGNSAPDKSGLPSDRFSAERTGGSVSTLTIQRTQQEDSAVYLCASSIGTGPYSNQPQHFGDGTRLSIL.

This clone occurred a few times. V usage is TRBV3-1 (or the pseudogene TRBV3-2) and J usage is TRBJ2-1, with 11 bases fitting TRBD2. The CDR3 runs to 17 residues. Germline CDR1 LGHDT, CDR2 YNNKEL (reference sequence). V was pared by 3 bases and J by 5 bases, with 9 bases of the junction left unmatched. The CDR3 loop is CASSHRPTSGGNNEQFF. The CDR3 region has the DNA TGTGCCAGCAGCCACCGCCCTACTAGCGGGGGCAACAATGAGCAGTTCTTC.

The sample holds one count of this clone. V is TRBV7-8 and J is TRBJ2-3, with unresolved D. The germline V gene has CDR1 SGHVS and CDR2 FQNEAQ. The CDR3 sequence is 14 residues long. V was clipped by 4 bases and J by 2 bases, with 10 bases between them. DNA of the CDR3: TGTGCCAGCAGCTATCGGTCTCACACAGATACGCAGTATTTT. Protein sequence: CASSYRSHTDTQYF. Variable domain in full (rest from reference TRBV7-8 and TRBJ2-3): GAGVSQSPRYKVAKRGQDVALRCDPISGHVSLFWYQQALGQGPEFLTYFQNEAQLDKSGLPSDRFFAERPEGSVSTLKIQRTQQEDSAVYLCASSYRSHTDTQYFGPGTRLTVL.

The chain couples TRBV28 to TRBJ1-2; D might be TRBD1 (5 bases). The CDR3 totals 15 residues. V dropped 7 bases and J dropped 5 bases, with 20 bases sitting between them. Germline CDR1 MDHEN, CDR2 SYDVKM. The DNA for the CDR3 is TGTGCCAGCACCCTCAGCCAGTGGGGGGTATATGGCTACACCTTC. This sequence encodes CASTLSQWGVYGYTF.